The next 10 T cell receptor beta chains were all read from a single sample in a study of blood T cell repertoires in COVID-19. Generated by immunoSEQ multiplex PCR, the TCRdb table keeps only in-frame clones and is missing some. The repertoire includes fewer than 250,000 clones, approximately 90% of them detected once, and roughly 2.6% sits in the top ten. Material: PBMCs or T cells enriched from blood (not recorded which). These receptor sequences come from a woman in her 30s with acute COVID-19.

The chain has TRBV27 and TRBJ2-2, with 10 bases fitting TRBD2. The CDR3 contains 16 residues. CDR1 is MNHEY, CDR2 SMNVEV, per germline (reference sequence). V shed 5 bases and J 6 bases; nucleotides not matched to a gene: 9. The CDR3 loop reads CASSRRSSGGPGELFF. CDR3 coding DNA: TGTGCCAGCAGTAGACGGTCTAGCGGGGGACCCGGGGAGCTGTTTTTT.

The chain is built from TRBV11-3 and TRBJ2-3; TRBD1 is a possible D gene (6 bases). The CDR3 sequence is 15 residues long. Germline CDR1 is SGHNT and CDR2 is YENEEA. Trimming stripped 4 bases from V and 0 bases from J, with 11 bases between. The CDR3 DNA reads as TGTGCCAGCAGCTCAAGGACAGTTAGCACAGATACGCAGTATTTT. Its protein is CASSSRTVSTDTQYF.

The J gene is TRBJ1-5, the V gene TRBV3-1 (or the pseudogene TRBV3-2); D unclear. This CDR3 has 15 amino acids. Germline loops: CDR1 LGHDT, CDR2 YNNKEL (reference sequence). V dropped 0 bases and J dropped 4 bases, with 10 bases sitting between them. The CDR3 coding sequence is TGTGCCAGCAGCCAAGACAGGTCCCTAAATCAGCCCCAGCATTTT. Translated, it gives CASSQDRSLNQPQHF.

This chain uses TRBV19 with TRBJ1-2; 12 nucleotides match TRBD1. Germline lookup yields CDR1 LNHDA and CDR2 SQIVND (reference sequence). With V trimmed by 6 bases and J by 6 bases, 5 bases remained unmatched. The CDR3 has 14 amino acids. The CDR3 sequence: CASRRGQGADGYTF. DNA for the CDR3: TGTGCCAGTAGGCGGGGACAGGGGGCAGATGGCTACACCTTC.

The V and J genes are TRBV5-6 and TRBJ2-1; tentatively, D is TRBD2 (5 bases). V lost 0 bases and J lost 1, with 8 bases in between. The CDR3 has 15 amino acids. From germline, CDR1 is SGHDT and CDR2 YYEEEE. The CDR3 region is CASSLAPGSYNEQFF. DNA of the CDR3: TGTGCCAGCAGCTTGGCCCCGGGGTCCTACAATGAGCAGTTCTTC.

The chain combines TRBV19 with TRBJ1-2; D might be TRBD1 (5 bases). The CDR3 has 13 amino acids. V was pared by 1 base and J by 7 bases, with 10 bases between. Germline CDR1 LNHDA, CDR2 SQIVND (reference sequence). CDR3 bases: TGTGCCAGTAGTATAGTGGCTGGGGCTGGCTACACCTTC. This encodes CASSIVAGAGYTF.

The rearrangement links TRBV6-5 to TRBJ1-1; D ambiguous. Trimming removed 0 bases from V and 3 bases from J, with 11 bases in between. From germline, CDR1 is MNHEY and CDR2 SVGAGI. The CDR3 consists of 15 residues. As DNA, the CDR3 is TGTGCCAGCAGTTACTCAAGGTCCGGGGACACTGAAGCTTTCTTT. This codes for CASSYSRSGDTEAFF.

The chain's CDR3 is CASSYSSRGQASSGYTF. The CDR3 region has the DNA TGTGCCAGCAGTTACTCGAGTAGGGGACAGGCTTCCAGTGGCTACACCTTC. J is TRBJ1-2 and V is TRBV6-2 or TRBV6-3, with TRBD1 matching 8 bases. Germline trimming cut 0 bases from V and 7 bases from J; bases unmatched to any gene: 13. CDR3 length equals 17 residues. The germline V gene has CDR1 MNHEY and CDR2 SVGEGT.

This clone was observed at least ten times. The gene calls are TRBV6-1 and TRBJ2-5; 11 nucleotides line up with TRBD2. The J segment lost 5 bases and the V segment lost 2 bases, leaving 10 bases of the junction unmatched. The CDR3 length is 17 residues. CDR1 is MNHNS, CDR2 SASEGT, per germline. DNA of the CDR3: TGTGCCAGCAGTGAACTAGCGGGGGGTCACGGCGGGGAGACCCAGTACTTC. Residues: CASSELAGGHGGETQYF.

The chain uses TRBV19 and TRBJ1-2, with a possible D match to TRBD1 (6 bases). The V end was cut by 10 bases, the J end by 7 bases, with 13 bases between. CDR3 size: 11 residues. Germline CDR1 reads LNHDA; CDR2 reads SQIVND (reference sequence). CDR3 amino acids: CATQQGSGYTF. The DNA for the CDR3 is TGTGCCACCCAACAGGGAAGTGGCTACACCTTC.